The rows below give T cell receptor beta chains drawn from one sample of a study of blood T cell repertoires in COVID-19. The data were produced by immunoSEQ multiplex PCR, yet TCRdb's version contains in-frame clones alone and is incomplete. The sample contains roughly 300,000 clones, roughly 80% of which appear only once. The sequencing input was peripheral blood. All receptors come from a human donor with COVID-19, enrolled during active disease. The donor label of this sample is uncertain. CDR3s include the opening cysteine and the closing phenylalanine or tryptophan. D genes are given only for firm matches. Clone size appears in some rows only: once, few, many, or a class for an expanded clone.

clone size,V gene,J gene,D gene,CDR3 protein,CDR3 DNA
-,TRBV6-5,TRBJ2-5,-,CASSRGQIPQETQYF,TGTGCCAGCAGCAGAGGACAGATCCCTCAAGAGACCCAGTACTTC
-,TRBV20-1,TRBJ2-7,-,CSASKARSYEQYF,TGCAGTGCTAGTAAGGCTAGAAGCTACGAGCAGTACTTC
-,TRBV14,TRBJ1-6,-,CASSPRQTYNSPLHF,TGTGCCAGCAGCCCGAGACAGACCTATAATTCACCCCTCCACTTT
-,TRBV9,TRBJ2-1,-,CASSGGTGSSYNEQFF,TGTGCCAGCAGCGGGGGGACTGGAAGCTCCTACAATGAGCAGTTCTTC
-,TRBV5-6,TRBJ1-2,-,CASSLALVSGYGYTF,TGTGCCAGCAGCCTGGCTCTGGTCTCCGGCTATGGCTACACCTTC
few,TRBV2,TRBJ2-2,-,CASSETSGTGELFF,TGTGCCAGCAGTGAGACTAGTGGCACCGGGGAGCTGTTTTTT
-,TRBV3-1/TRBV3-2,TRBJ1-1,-,CASSQEGRDTEAFF,TGTGCCAGCAGCCAAGAGGGCAGGGACACTGAAGCTTTCTTT
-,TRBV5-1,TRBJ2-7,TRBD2,CASSLNSGPYEQYF,TGCGCCAGCAGCTTGAATAGCGGGCCCTACGAGCAGTACTTC
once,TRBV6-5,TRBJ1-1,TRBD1,CASSPPEGTGGAFF,TGTGCCAGCAGCCCGCCTGAAGGGACAGGGGGAGCTTTCTTT
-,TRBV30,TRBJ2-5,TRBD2,CASKREWGETQYF,TGTGCCTCGAAGCGGGAGTGGGGGGAGACCCAGTACTTC
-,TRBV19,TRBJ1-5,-,CASRPRGGSNQPQHF,TGTGCCAGTAGGCCCCGCGGGGGCAGCAATCAGCCCCAGCATTTT
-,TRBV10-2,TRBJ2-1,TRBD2,CASSEGRGAYNEQFF,TGCGCCAGCAGTGAAGGCCGGGGGGCCTACAATGAGCAGTTCTTC
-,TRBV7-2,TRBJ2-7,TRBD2,CASRSLAGGKYEQYF,TGTGCCAGCAGGTCACTAGCGGGAGGGAAGTACGAGCAGTACTTC
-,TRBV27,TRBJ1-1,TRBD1,CASSPDRGRGETEAFF,TGTGCCAGCAGTCCGGACAGGGGGCGCGGAGAGACTGAAGCTTTCTTT
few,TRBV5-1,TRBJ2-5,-,CASSIEGVVLETQYF,TGCGCCAGCAGCATCGAAGGGGTGGTTTTGGAGACCCAGTACTTC
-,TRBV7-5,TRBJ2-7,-,CARSSNRPRTSGSSYEQYF,TGTGCCAGAAGCTCGAACCGCCCCCGGACTAGCGGGAGCTCCTACGAGCAGTACTTC
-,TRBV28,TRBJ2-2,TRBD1,CASTHTNRGTGELFF,TGTGCCAGCACCCATACCAACAGGGGCACCGGGGAGCTGTTTTTT
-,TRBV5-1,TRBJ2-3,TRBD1,CASSTAVAGGTDTQYF,TGCGCCAGCAGCACCGCGGTGGCAGGGGGTACCGATACGCAGTATTTT
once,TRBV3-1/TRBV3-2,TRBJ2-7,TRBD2,CASSQDLAGAYEQYF,TGTGCCAGCAGCCAAGACCTAGCGGGAGCCTACGAGCAGTACTTC
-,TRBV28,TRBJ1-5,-,CASSLGLGMGPNQPQHF,TGTGCCAGCAGTTTAGGTCTAGGGATGGGGCCCAATCAGCCCCAGCATTTT
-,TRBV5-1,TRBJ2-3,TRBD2,CASSLGGTSGRAGTDTQYF,TGCGCCAGCAGCTTGGGGGGGACTAGCGGGAGAGCAGGCACAGATACGCAGTATTTT
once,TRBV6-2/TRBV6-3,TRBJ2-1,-,CASSYGQTSSYNEQFF,TGTGCCAGCAGTTACGGGCAGACCTCTTCCTACAATGAGCAGTTCTTC
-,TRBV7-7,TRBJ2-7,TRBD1,CASSADRGAYEQYF,TGTGCTAGCAGCGCCGACAGGGGTGCCTACGAGCAGTACTTC
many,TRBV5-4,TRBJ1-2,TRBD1,CASSLTGVRYGYTF,TGTGCCAGCAGCTTAACAGGGGTCCGATATGGCTACACCTTC
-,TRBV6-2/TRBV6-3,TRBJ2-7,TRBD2,CASSYPTSGNSYEQYF,TGTGCCAGCAGTTACCCGACTAGCGGGAACTCCTACGAGCAGTACTTC
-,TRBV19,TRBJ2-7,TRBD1,CASSKTGTGSYEQYF,TGTGCCAGTAGCAAAACCGGGACAGGCTCCTACGAGCAGTACTTC
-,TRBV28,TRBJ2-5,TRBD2,CASSLLTSGYQETQYF,TGTGCCAGCAGTTTACTGACTAGCGGGTACCAAGAGACCCAGTACTTC
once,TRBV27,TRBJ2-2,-,CASRRDTGELFF,TGTGCCAGCAGGCGGGACACCGGGGAGCTGTTTTTT
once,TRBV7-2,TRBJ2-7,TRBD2,CASSPAGGRPYEQYF,TGTGCCAGCAGCCCCGCCGGCGGGAGACCCTACGAGCAGTACTTC
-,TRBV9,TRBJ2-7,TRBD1,CASSPGTGIWEQYF,TGTGCCAGCAGCCCCGGGACAGGGATATGGGAGCAGTACTTC
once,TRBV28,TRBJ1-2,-,CASSHYTGNYGYTF,TGTGCCAGCAGCCACTATACAGGGAACTATGGCTACACCTTC
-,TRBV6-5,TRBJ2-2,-,CASSYESVNTGELFF,TGTGCCAGCAGTTATGAATCGGTCAACACCGGGGAGCTGTTTTTT
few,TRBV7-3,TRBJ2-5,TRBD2,CASSPSSGRDRETQYF,TGTGCCAGCAGCCCAAGTAGCGGGAGAGATCGAGAGACCCAGTACTTC
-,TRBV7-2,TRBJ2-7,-,CASSVQGPPYEQYF,TGTGCCAGCAGCGTACAGGGCCCCCCATACGAGCAGTACTTC
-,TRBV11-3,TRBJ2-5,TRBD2,CASSQRGGPETQYF,TGTGCCAGCAGTCAAAGGGGAGGGCCGGAGACCCAGTACTTC